This T cell receptor (beta chain) originates from a study of T-cell memory formation after mild COVID-19. Overall study: TCR clusters largely stayed donor specific. Study observations and caveats: Whether second-wave clones peaking at day 37 were SARS-CoV-2 specific went unconfirmed. Within pre-infection memory, some responding clones were found, suggesting cross-reactive memory joined.

Constant-segment primers and 5'RACE yielded cDNA libraries for TCR alpha and TCR beta, each carrying sample barcodes and UMIs. TCRdb re-derived calls from the 5' RACE reads in MiXCR, one entry per CDR3 protein. Of approximately 480,000 distinct CDR3 sequences listed, 15% to 20% are singletons. Points on this clonotype: The antigen remains unidentified.

The V gene's germline CDR1 is MNHEY and CDR2 SVGAGI. The CDR3 runs 15 residues. Trimming shortened V by 1 base and J by 0 bases, and 9 bases separated the two germline ends. V gene TRBV6-5 combines with J gene TRBJ1-2; D call uncertain. The sequenced sample was PBMCs or a T cell subset sorted from them (not recorded which). This TCR derives from an adult woman who had mild COVID-19 (a few samples of this study predate the infection). Cell type and time point are not known. The CDR3 here is CASSYLKGANYGYTF. CDR3 nucleotides: TGTGCCAGCAGTTACTTGAAGGGAGCTAACTATGGCTACACCTTC.